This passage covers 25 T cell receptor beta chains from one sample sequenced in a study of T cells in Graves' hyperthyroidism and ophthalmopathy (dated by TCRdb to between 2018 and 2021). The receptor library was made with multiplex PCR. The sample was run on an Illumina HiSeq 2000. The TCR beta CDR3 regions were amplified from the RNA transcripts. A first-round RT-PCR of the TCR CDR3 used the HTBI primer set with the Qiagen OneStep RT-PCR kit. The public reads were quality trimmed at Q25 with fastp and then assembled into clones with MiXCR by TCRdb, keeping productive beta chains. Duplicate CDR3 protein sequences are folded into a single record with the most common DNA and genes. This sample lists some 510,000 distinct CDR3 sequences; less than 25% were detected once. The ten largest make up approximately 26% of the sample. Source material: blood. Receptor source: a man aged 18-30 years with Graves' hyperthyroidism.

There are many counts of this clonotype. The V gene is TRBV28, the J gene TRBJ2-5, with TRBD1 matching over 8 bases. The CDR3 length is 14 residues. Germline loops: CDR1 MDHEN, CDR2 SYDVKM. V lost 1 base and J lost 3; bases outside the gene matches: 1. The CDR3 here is CASSLLGQEETQYF. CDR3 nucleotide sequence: TGTGCCAGCAGTTTATTGGGACAGGAAGAGACCCAGTACTTC.

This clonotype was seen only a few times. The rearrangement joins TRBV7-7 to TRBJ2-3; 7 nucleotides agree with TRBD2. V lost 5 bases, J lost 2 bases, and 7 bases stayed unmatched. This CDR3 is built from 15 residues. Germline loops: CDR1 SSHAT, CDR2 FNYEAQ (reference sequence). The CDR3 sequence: CASSDSGPFTDTQYF. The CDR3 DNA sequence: TGTGCCAGCAGCGATAGCGGGCCCTTCACAGATACGCAGTATTTT.

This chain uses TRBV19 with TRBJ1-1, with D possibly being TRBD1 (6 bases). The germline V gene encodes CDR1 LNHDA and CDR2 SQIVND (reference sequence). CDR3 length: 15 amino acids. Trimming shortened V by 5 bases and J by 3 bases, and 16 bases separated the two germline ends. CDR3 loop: CASSPRQEGYTEAFF. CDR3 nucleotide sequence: TGTGCCAGTAGTCCCCGACAGGAGGGTTACACTGAAGCTTTCTTT.

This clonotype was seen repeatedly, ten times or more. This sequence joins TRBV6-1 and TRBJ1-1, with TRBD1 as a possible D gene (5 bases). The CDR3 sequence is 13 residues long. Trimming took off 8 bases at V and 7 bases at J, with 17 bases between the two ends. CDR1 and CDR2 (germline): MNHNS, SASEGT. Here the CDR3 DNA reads TGTGCCAGCGGACACAGGAAGCCCGGTGAAGCTTTCTTT. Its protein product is CASGHRKPGEAFF.

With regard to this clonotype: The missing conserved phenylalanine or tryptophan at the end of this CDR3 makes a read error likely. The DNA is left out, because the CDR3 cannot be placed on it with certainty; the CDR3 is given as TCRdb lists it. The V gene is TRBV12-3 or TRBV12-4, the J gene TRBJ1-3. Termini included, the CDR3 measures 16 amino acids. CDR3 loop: CASSPLASPSGNTICL.

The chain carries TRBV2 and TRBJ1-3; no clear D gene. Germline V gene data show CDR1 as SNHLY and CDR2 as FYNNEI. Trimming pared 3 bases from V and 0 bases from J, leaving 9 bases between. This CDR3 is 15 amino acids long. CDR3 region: CASSDPLSSGNTIYF. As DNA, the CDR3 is TGTGCCAGCAGTGATCCGTTAAGCTCTGGAAACACCATATATTTT.

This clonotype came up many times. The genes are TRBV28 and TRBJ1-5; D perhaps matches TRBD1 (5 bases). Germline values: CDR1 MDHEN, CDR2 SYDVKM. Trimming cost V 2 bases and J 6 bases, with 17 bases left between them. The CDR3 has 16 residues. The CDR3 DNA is TGTGCCAGCAGTTTACGCCAGGGCGGAGGGCGTCAGCCCCAGCATTTT. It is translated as CASSLRQGGGRQPQHF.

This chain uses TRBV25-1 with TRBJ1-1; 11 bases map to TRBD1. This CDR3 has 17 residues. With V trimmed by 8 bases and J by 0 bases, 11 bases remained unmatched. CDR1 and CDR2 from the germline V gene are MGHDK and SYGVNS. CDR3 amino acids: CASGPLGTGGLNTEAFF. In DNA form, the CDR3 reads TGTGCCAGCGGCCCTCTCGGGACAGGGGGTTTGAACACTGAAGCTTTCTTT.

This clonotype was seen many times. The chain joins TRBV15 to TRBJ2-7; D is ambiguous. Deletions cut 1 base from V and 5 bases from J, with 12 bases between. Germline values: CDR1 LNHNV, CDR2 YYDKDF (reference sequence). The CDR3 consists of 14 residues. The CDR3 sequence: CATSRAGVRDEQYF. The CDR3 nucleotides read TGTGCCACCAGCAGAGCTGGGGTAAGGGACGAGCAGTACTTC.

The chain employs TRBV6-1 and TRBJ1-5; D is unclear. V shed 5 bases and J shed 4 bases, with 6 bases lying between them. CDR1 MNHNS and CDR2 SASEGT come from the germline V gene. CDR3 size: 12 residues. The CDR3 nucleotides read TGTGCCAGCAGTAAATCTAATCAGCCCCAGCATTTT. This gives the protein CASSKSNQPQHF.

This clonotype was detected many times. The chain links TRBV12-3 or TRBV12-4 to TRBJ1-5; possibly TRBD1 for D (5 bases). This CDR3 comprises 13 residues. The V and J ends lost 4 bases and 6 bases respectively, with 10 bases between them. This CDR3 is CASSSLDSQPQHF. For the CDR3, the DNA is TGTGCCAGCAGTTCCTTAGACAGTCAGCCCCAGCATTTT.

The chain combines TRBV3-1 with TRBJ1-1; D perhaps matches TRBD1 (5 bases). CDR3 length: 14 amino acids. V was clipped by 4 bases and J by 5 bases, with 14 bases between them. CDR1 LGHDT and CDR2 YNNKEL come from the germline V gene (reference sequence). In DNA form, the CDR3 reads TGTGCCAGCAGCCCCCGACAGTTTAAAACTGAAGCTTTCTTT. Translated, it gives CASSPRQFKTEAFF.

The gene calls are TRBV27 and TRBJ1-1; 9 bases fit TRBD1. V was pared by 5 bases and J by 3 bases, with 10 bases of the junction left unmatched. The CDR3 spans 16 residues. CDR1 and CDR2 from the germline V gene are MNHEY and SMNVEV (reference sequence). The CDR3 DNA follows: TGTGCCAGCAGTCCGGGACAGGGAAGAGAGGACACTGAAGCTTTCTTT. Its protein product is CASSPGQGREDTEAFF.

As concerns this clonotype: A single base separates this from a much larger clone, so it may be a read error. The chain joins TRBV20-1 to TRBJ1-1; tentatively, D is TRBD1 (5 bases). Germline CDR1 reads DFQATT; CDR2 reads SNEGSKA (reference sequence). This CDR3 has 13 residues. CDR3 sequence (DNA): TGCAGTGCAACGGACATCCCGAACACTGAAGCTTTATTT. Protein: CSATDIPNTEALF.

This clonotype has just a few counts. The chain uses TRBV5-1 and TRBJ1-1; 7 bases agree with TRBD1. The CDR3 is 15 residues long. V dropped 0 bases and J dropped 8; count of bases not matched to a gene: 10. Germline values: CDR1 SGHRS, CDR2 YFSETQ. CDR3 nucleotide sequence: TGCGCCAGCAGCTTGGCAGGGGGGACGGCGGTGGAAGCTTTCTTT. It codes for CASSLAGGTAVEAFF.

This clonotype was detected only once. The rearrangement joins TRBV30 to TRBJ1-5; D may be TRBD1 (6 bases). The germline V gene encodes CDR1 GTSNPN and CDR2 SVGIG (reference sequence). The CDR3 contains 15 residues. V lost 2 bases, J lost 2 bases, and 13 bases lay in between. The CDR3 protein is CAWSRPGVGNQPQHF. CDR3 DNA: TGTGCCTGGAGTCGGCCAGGGGTCGGCAATCAGCCCCAGCATTTT.

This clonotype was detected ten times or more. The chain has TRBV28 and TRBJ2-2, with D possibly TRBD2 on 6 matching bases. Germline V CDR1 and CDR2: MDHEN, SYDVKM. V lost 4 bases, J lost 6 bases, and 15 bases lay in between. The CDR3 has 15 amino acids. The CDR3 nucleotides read TGTGCCAGCAGTTCCCTCAATCGGGGGTCCGGGGAGCTGTTTTTT. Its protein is CASSSLNRGSGELFF.

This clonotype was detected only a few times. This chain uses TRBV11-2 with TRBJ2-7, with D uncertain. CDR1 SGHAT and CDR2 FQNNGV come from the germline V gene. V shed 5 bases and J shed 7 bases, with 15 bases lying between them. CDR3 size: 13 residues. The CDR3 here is CASSLNRPWEQYF. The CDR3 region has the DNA TGTGCCAGCAGCCTAAACAGACCTTGGGAGCAGTACTTC.

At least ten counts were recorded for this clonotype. CDR3 amino acids: CASSFRGGETQYF. The CDR3 nucleotides read TGTGCCAGCAGTTTTAGAGGGGGCGAGACCCAGTACTTC. The chain has TRBV12-3 or TRBV12-4 and TRBJ2-5, with 7 bases lining up with TRBD1. V shed 3 bases, J shed 5 bases, and the junction held 3 bases outside the gene matches. There are 13 residues in the CDR3.

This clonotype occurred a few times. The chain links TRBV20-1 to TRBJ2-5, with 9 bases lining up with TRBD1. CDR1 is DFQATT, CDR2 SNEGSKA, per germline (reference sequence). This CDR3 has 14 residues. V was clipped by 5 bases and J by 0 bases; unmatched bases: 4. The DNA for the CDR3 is TGCAGTGCTGGGGGGACAGGGCACCAAGAGACCCAGTACTTC. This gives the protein CSAGGTGHQETQYF.

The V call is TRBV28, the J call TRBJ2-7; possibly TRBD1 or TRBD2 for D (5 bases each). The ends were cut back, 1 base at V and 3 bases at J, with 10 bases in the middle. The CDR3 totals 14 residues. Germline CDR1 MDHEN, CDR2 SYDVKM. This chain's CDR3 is CASSLFGARYEQYF. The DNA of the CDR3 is TGTGCCAGCAGTTTATTCGGGGCCCGCTACGAGCAGTACTTC.

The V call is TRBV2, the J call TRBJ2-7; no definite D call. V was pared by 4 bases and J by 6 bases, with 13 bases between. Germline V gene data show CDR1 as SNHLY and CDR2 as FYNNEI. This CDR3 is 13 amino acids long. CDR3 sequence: CASSAPSSVEQYF. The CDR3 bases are TGTGCCAGCAGTGCACCGAGCTCGGTCGAGCAGTACTTC.

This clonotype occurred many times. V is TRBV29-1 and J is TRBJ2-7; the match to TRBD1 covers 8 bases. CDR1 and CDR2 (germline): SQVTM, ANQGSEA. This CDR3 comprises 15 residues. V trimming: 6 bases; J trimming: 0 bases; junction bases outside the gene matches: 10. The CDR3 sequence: CSVPRQGSNSYEQYF. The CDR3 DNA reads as TGCAGCGTCCCACGACAGGGGTCCAACTCCTACGAGCAGTACTTC.

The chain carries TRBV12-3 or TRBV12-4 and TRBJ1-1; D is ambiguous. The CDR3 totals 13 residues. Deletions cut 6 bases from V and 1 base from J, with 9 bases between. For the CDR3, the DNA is TGTGCCAGCAGACTTCCAGGGAACACTGAAGCTTTCTTT. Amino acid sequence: CASRLPGNTEAFF.

The CDR3 reads CASRRDLYEQYF. The CDR3 DNA is TGTGCCAGCAGACGGGACCTCTACGAGCAGTACTTC. The rearrangement links TRBV7-9 to TRBJ2-7; the D gene could be TRBD1 or TRBD2 (5 bases each). Per germline, CDR1 SEHNR and CDR2 FQNEAQ (reference sequence). V lost 6 bases, J lost 3 bases, and 9 bases lay in between. There are 12 residues in the CDR3.